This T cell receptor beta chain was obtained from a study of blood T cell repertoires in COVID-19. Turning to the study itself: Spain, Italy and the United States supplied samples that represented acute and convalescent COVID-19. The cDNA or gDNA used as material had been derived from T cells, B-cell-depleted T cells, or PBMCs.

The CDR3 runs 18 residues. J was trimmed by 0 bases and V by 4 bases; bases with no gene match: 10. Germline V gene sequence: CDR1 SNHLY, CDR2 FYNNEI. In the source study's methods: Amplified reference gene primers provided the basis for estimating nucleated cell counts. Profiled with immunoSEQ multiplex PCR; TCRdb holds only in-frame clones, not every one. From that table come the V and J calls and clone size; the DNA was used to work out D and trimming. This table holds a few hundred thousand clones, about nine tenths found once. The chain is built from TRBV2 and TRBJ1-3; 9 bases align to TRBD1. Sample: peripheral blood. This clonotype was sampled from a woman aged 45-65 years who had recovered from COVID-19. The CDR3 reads CASSGDRAGTVSGNTIYF. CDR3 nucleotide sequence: TGTGCCAGCAGTGGGGACAGGGCCGGCACCGTCTCTGGAAACACCATATATTTT.